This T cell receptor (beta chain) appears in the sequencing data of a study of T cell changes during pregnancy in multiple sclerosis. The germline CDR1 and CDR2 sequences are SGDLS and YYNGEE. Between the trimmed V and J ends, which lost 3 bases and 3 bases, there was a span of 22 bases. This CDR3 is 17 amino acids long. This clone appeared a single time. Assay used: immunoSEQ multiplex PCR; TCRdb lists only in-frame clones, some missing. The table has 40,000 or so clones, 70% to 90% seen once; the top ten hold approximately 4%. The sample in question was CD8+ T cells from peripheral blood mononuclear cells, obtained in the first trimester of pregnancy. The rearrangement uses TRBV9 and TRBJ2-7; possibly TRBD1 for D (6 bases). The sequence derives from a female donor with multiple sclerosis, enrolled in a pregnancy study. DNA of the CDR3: TGTGCCAGCAGCGCCGTATCGGGACAACCAAAAGGCTACGAGCAGTACTTC. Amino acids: CASSAVSGQPKGYEQYF.